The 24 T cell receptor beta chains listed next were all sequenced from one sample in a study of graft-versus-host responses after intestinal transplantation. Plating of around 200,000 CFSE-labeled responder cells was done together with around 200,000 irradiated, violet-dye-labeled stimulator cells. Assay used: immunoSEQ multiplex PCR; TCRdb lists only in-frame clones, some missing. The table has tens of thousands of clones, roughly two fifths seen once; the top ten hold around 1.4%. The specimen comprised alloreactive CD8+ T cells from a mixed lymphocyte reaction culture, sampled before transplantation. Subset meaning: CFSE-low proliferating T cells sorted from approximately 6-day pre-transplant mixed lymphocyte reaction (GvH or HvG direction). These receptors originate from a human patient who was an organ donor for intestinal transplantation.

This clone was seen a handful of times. As DNA, the CDR3 is TGTGCCAGCAGCCAAGAAGGCCGCCCGGGACAGCTAAACAATGAGCAGTTCTTC. It is translated as CASSQEGRPGQLNNEQFF. The V call is TRBV4-2, the J call TRBJ2-1; 7 bases agree with TRBD1. V was pared by 0 bases and J by 5 bases, with 13 bases of the junction left unmatched. The CDR3 is made up of 18 amino acids. The germline CDR1 and CDR2 sequences are LGHNA and YNFKEQ.

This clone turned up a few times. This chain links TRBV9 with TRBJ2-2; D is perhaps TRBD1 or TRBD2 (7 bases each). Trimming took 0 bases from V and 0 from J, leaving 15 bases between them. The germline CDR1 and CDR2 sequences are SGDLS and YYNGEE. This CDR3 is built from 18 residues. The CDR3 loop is CASSVEGGGQPNTGELFF. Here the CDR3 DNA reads TGTGCCAGCAGCGTAGAGGGAGGGGGACAGCCGAACACCGGGGAGCTGTTTTTT.

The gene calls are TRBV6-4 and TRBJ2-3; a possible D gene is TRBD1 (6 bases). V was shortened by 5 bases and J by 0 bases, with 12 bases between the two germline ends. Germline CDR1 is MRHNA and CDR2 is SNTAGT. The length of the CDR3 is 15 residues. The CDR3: CASSKQGRSTDTQYF. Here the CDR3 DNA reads TGTGCCAGCAGTAAACAGGGTAGGAGCACAGATACGCAGTATTTT.

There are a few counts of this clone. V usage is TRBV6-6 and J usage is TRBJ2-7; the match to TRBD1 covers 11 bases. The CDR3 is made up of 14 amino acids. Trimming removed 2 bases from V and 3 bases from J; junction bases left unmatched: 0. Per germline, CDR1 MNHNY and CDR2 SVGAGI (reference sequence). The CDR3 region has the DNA TGTGCCAGCAGTTACGGGACAGGGGGCTACGAGCAGTACTTC. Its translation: CASSYGTGGYEQYF.

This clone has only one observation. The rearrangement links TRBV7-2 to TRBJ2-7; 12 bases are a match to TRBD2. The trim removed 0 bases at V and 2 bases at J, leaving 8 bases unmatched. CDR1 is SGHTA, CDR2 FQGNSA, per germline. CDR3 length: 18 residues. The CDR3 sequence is CASSLAATGLAGPYEQYF. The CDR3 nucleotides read TGTGCCAGCAGCTTAGCGGCTACGGGACTAGCGGGCCCCTACGAGCAGTACTTC.

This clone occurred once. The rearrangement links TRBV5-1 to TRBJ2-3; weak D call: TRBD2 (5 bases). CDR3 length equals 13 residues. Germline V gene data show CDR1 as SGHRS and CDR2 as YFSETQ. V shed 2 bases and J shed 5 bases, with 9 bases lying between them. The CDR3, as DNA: TGCGCCAGCAGCTTAGGACTCTTAGATACGCAGTATTTT. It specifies CASSLGLLDTQYF.

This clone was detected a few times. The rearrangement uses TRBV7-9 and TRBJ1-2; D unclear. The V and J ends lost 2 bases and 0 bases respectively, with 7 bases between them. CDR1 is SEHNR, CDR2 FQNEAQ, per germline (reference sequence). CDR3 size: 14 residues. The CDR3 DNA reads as TGTGCCAGCAGCTTAAGCTCCCCTAACTATGGCTACACCTTC. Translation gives CASSLSSPNYGYTF.

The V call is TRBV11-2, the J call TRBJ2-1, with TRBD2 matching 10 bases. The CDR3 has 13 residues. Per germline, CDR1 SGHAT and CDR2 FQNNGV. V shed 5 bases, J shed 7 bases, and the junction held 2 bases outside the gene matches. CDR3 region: CASSTTSGNEQFF. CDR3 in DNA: TGTGCCAGCAGCACGACTAGCGGGAATGAGCAGTTCTTC.

DNA for the CDR3: TGCGCCAGCAGCCACAGAAGGGGGGCCTACAATGAGCAGTTCTTC. Amino acids: CASSHRRGAYNEQFF. This chain connects TRBV4-3 to TRBJ2-1; the D call may be TRBD1 or TRBD2 (6 bases each). Trimming removed 3 bases from V and 2 bases from J, with 11 bases in between. This CDR3 spans 15 amino acids. The germline CDR1 and CDR2 sequences are LGHNA and YSLEER.

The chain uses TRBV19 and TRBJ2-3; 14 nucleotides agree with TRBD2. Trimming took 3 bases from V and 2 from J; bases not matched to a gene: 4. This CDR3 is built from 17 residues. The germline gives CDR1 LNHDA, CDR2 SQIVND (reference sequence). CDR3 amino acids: CASSILGLAGDTDTQYF. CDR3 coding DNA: TGTGCCAGTAGTATCCTGGGACTAGCGGGGGACACAGATACGCAGTATTTT.

CDR3 sequence: CASSLVADTQYF. CDR3 in DNA: TGCGCCAGCAGCTTGGTAGCAGATACGCAGTATTTT. V is TRBV5-1 and J is TRBJ2-3; D remains ambiguous. This CDR3 spans 12 amino acids. Germline V gene data show CDR1 as SGHRS and CDR2 as YFSETQ. Trimming left V 0 bases short and J 4 bases short, with 3 bases between.

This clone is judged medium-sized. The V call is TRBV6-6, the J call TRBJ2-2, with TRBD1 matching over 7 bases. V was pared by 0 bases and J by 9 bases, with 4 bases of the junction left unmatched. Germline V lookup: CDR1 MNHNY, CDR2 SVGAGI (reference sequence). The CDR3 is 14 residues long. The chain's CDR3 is CASSYSTGSRELFF. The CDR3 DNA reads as TGTGCCAGCAGTTACTCGACAGGGAGCAGGGAGCTGTTTTTT.

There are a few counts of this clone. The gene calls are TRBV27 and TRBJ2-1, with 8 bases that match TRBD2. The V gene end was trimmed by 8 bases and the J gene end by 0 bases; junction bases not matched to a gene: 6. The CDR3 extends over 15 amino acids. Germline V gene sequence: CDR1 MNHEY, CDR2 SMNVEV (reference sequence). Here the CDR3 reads CASSSGGSSYNEQFF. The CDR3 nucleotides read TGTGCCAGCTCTTCGGGGGGGAGCTCCTACAATGAGCAGTTCTTC.

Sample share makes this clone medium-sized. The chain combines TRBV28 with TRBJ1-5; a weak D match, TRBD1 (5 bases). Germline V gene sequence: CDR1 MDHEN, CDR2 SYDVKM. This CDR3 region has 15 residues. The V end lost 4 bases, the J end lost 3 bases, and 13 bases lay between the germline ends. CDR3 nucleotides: TGTGCCAGCAGTTCCCTCCCGGGGGTCAATCAGCCCCAGCATTTT. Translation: CASSSLPGVNQPQHF.

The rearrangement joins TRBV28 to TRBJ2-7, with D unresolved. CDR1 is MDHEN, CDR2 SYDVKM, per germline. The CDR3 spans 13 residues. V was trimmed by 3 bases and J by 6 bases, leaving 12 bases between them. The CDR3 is CASSFIWFGEQYF. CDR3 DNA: TGTGCCAGCAGTTTTATATGGTTTGGCGAGCAGTACTTC.

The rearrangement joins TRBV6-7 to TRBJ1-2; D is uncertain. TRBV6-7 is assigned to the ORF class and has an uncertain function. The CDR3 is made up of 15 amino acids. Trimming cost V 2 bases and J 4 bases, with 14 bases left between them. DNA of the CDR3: TGTGCCAGCAGTTACCCCGGAGAGGGAGGCTATGGCTACACCTTC. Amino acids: CASSYPGEGGYGYTF.

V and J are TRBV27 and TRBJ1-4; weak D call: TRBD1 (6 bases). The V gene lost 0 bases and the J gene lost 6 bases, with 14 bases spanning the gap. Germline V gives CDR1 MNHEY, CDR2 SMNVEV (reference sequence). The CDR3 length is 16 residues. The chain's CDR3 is CASSLSGGPKHEKLFF. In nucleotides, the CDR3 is TGTGCCAGCAGTTTATCGGGGGGCCCAAAACATGAAAAACTGTTTTTT.

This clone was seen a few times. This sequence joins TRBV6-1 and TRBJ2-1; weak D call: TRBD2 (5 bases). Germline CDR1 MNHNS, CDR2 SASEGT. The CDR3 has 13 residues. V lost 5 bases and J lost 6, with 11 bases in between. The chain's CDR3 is CASSSAGLNEQFF. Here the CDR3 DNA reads TGTGCCAGCAGTTCCGCCGGACTCAATGAGCAGTTCTTC.

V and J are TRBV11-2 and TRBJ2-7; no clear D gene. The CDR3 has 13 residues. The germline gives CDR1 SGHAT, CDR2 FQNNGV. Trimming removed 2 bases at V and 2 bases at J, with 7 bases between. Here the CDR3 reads CASSLTMAYEQYF. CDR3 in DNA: TGTGCCAGCAGCTTAACTATGGCCTACGAGCAGTACTTC.

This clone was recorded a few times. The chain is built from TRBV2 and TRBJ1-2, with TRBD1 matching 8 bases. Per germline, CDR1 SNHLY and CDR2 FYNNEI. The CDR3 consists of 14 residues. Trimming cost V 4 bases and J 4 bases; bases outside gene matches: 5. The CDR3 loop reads CASSGAGGVYGYTF. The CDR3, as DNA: TGTGCCAGCAGTGGGGCAGGGGGCGTCTATGGCTACACCTTC. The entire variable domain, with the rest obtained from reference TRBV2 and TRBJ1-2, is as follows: EPEVTQTPSHQVTQMGQEVILRCVPISNHLYFYWYRQILGQKVEFLVSFYNNEISEKSEIFDDQFSVERPDGSNFTLKIRSTKLEDSAMYFCASSGAGGVYGYTFGSGTRLTVV.

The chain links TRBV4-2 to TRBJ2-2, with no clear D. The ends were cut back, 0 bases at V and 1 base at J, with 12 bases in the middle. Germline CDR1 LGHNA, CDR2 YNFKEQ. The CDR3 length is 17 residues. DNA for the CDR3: TGTGCCAGCAGCCAAGATCATCAGCGTAGGAACACCGGGGAGCTGTTTTTT. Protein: CASSQDHQRRNTGELFF.

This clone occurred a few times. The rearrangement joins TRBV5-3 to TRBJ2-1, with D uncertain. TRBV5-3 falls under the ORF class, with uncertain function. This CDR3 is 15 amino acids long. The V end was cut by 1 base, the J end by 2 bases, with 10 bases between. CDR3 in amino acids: CARSLFRHAYNEQFF. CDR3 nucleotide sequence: TGTGCCAGAAGCTTGTTCAGACATGCCTACAATGAGCAGTTCTTC.

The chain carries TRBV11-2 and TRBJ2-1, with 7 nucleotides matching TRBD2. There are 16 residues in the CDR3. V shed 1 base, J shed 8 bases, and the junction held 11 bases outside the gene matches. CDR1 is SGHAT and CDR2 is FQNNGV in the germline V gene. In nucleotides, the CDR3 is TGTGCCAGCAGCTTAGTCTGGACTAGTTATTCCGATGAGCAGTTCTTC. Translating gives CASSLVWTSYSDEQFF.

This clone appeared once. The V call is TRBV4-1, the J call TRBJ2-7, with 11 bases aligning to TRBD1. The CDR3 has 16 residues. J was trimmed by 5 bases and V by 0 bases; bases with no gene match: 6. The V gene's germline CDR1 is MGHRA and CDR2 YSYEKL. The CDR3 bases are TGCGCCAGCAGCCAAGAACCGGGACAGGGGGGGGACGAGCAGTACTTC. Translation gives CASSQEPGQGGDEQYF.